These 26 T cell receptor beta chains were all obtained from the same sample, sequenced in a study of T-cell reconstitution after alpha-beta-depleted transplantation in children. TCRbeta library preparation incorporated unique molecular identifiers. TCRdb re-called the PCR reads through MiXCR, storing one row per CDR3 protein. The sample consists of 400,000 to 550,000 distinct CDR3 sequences, roughly a tenth of them appearing once. This material consisted of PBMCs, taken before TCRalphabeta/CD19-depleted stem cell transplant. These receptors all come from a child under 10 years old with inherited bone marrow failure, due to receive a stem cell transplant.

In its sample, this clonotype was seen many times. The CDR3 DNA follows: TGTGCCAGCAGCCAGACTCCGAACACTGAAGCTTTCTTT. Translated, it gives CASSQTPNTEAFF. The chain is built from TRBV7-9 and TRBJ1-1; D unresolved. Trimming removed 5 bases at V and 1 base at J, with 8 bases between. Germline assignment: CDR1 SEHNR and CDR2 FQNEAQ (reference sequence). The CDR3 runs to 13 residues.

The CDR3 coding sequence is TGTGCCAGCAGCTTAGGACTAGTTTTGAACCGGTACAATGAGCAGTTCTTC. This translates into CASSLGLVLNRYNEQFF. This sequence joins TRBV7-2 and TRBJ2-1; maybe TRBD2 (6 bases). This CDR3 is built from 17 residues. CDR1 SGHTA and CDR2 FQGNSA come from the germline V gene. Trimming removed 1 base from V and 4 bases from J, with 17 bases in between.

This clonotype was observed at least ten times. The rearrangement uses TRBV12-3 or TRBV12-4 and TRBJ2-3; the match to TRBD1 covers 8 bases. The CDR3 loop spans 15 amino acids. V dropped 5 bases and J dropped 6; count of bases not matched to a gene: 10. In DNA, the CDR3 is TGTGCCAGCAGTAATGGTGCAGGGGGCAAGGATACGCAGTATTTT. Amino acid sequence: CASSNGAGGKDTQYF.

The genes are TRBV7-2 and TRBJ2-4, with 15 bases that match TRBD2. V gave up 4 bases and J gave up 9 bases; unmatched junction bases: 4. The CDR3 runs 15 residues. Germline CDR1 reads SGHTA; CDR2 reads FQGNSA. The CDR3 spells CASSWGLAGGGIQYF. The CDR3 DNA follows: TGTGCCAGCAGCTGGGGACTAGCGGGAGGAGGCATTCAGTACTTC.

The genes are TRBV30 and TRBJ2-1; possible D gene TRBD1, 5 bases. V lost 0 bases, J lost 5 bases, and 14 bases lay in between. CDR3 size: 15 residues. In germline, CDR1 is GTSNPN, CDR2 SVGIG (reference sequence). CDR3: CAWSVGQGFHNEQFF. CDR3 bases: TGTGCCTGGAGTGTTGGTCAGGGCTTTCACAATGAGCAGTTCTTC.

This clonotype was observed at least ten times. CDR3 amino acids: CATSLPDRWGYEQYF. DNA for the CDR3: TGTGCCACCAGCCTTCCTGACAGGTGGGGCTACGAGCAGTACTTC. The chain uses TRBV15 and TRBJ2-7; D is possibly TRBD1 (6 bases). The CDR3 spans 15 residues. V was trimmed by 5 bases and J by 3 bases, leaving 17 bases between them. Germline V gene sequence: CDR1 LNHNV, CDR2 YYDKDF (reference sequence).

This clonotype was detected many times. J is TRBJ1-1 and V is TRBV10-2, with 8 bases lining up with TRBD1. After removal of 2 bases from V and 4 bases from J, the junction contained 3 bases not matched to a gene. This CDR3 has 14 amino acids. CDR1 is WSHSY, CDR2 SAAADI, per germline. CDR3 loop: CASSEQGARTEAFF. The CDR3 nucleotides are TGCGCCAGCAGTGAGCAGGGGGCGCGCACTGAAGCTTTCTTT.

In this sample, this clonotype turned up a few times. The V call is TRBV20-1, the J call TRBJ1-5; 8 bases line up with TRBD1. CDR1 and CDR2 (germline): DFQATT, SNEGSKA (reference sequence). V was pared by 1 base and J by 7 bases, with 6 bases of the junction left unmatched. CDR3 length equals 14 residues. The CDR3 protein is CSARATGVEQPQHF. For the CDR3, the DNA is TGCAGTGCTAGAGCGACAGGGGTAGAGCAGCCCCAGCATTTT.

Ten or more counts support this clonotype. This chain joins TRBV5-1 and TRBJ2-5; a possible D gene is TRBD2 (6 bases). V was pared by 0 bases and J by 8 bases, with 17 bases between. Per the germline V gene, CDR1 is SGHRS and CDR2 is YFSETQ. The length of the CDR3 is 15 residues. The CDR3 spells CASSLVPAGPQTQYF. The CDR3 DNA sequence: TGCGCCAGCAGCTTGGTACCGGCGGGACCCCAAACCCAGTACTTC.

The rearrangement links TRBV28 to TRBJ1-2, with 7 bases that match TRBD1. The CDR3 runs to 13 residues. Trimming at V came to 0 bases and at J to 6 bases, leaving 1 base not matched to a gene. CDR1 MDHEN and CDR2 SYDVKM come from the germline V gene. The CDR3 bases are TGTGCCAGCAGTTTATGGCAGGGGGATGGCTACACCTTC. Its protein product is CASSLWQGDGYTF.

The chain couples TRBV13 to TRBJ2-2; TRBD1 agrees at 9 bases. Per the germline V gene, CDR1 is PRHDT and CDR2 is FYEKMQ (reference sequence). The CDR3 is made up of 15 amino acids. V was clipped by 5 bases and J by 3 bases; unmatched bases: 4. CDR3 amino acids: CASSNRGRDTGELFF. In nucleotides, the CDR3 is TGTGCCAGCAGCAACAGGGGGCGAGACACCGGGGAGCTGTTTTTT.

Many counts were recorded for this clonotype. V usage is TRBV10-3 and J usage is TRBJ2-3; no firm D call. Trimming removed 7 bases from V and 5 bases from J, with 7 bases in between. This CDR3 comprises 11 residues. Germline values: CDR1 ENHRY, CDR2 SYGVKD. The CDR3 loop is CAIKTVDTQYF. In nucleotides, the CDR3 is TGTGCCATCAAGACGGTAGATACGCAGTATTTT.

The J gene is TRBJ2-7, the V gene TRBV19; D uncertain. V lost 3 bases, J lost 0 bases, and 6 bases lay in between. The germline CDR1 and CDR2 sequences are LNHDA and SQIVND (reference sequence). The CDR3 contains 13 residues. CDR3 nucleotide sequence: TGTGCCAGTAGTATTAGCACCTCCTACGAGCAGTACTTC. This translates into CASSISTSYEQYF.

This clonotype was seen repeatedly, ten times or more. The chain uses TRBV9 and TRBJ2-1, with D possibly TRBD2 on 5 matching bases. Germline V gene lookup returns CDR1 SGDLS and CDR2 YYNGEE. The CDR3 totals 16 residues. Trimming shortened V by 4 bases and J by 2 bases, and 16 bases separated the two germline ends. In DNA, the CDR3 is TGTGCCAGCAGCAAAGACACCGCGGGCCCCTACAATGAGCAGTTCTTC. This codes for CASSKDTAGPYNEQFF.

This clonotype has at least ten counts. The chain carries TRBV11-1 and TRBJ2-3; 7 bases are a match to TRBD1. The CDR3 is made up of 16 amino acids. V was clipped by 2 bases and J by 11 bases; unmatched bases: 16. The germline V gene has CDR1 SGHAT and CDR2 FQDESV (reference sequence). CDR3: CASSLRLPERGLGQYF. The DNA for the CDR3 is TGTGCCAGCAGCTTAAGGTTGCCGGAGAGGGGGCTGGGGCAGTATTTT.

V gene TRBV20-1 combines with J gene TRBJ2-7; D is undetermined. The V end was cut by 6 bases, the J end by 2 bases, with 8 bases between. In germline, CDR1 is DFQATT, CDR2 SNEGSKA (reference sequence). This CDR3 has 11 amino acids. The CDR3 DNA is TGCAGTGCCCTACGCGCCTACGAGCAGTACTTC. This gives the protein CSALRAYEQYF.

Only a few counts were recorded for this clonotype. The chain links TRBV27 to TRBJ1-6, with D unresolved. V shed 3 bases and J shed 9 bases, with 12 bases lying between them. CDR1 and CDR2 from the germline V gene are MNHEY and SMNVEV (reference sequence). The CDR3 is 14 residues long. The CDR3 nucleotides read TGTGCCAGCAGTTTTGCGACAAGGTCTTCACCCCTCCACTTT. It codes for CASSFATRSSPLHF.

This chain connects TRBV24-1 to TRBJ2-1, with D possibly matching TRBD2 (5 bases). The CDR3 runs to 14 residues. Trimming pared 5 bases from V and 8 bases from J, leaving 15 bases between. Germline V gives CDR1 KGHDR, CDR2 SFDVKD. This CDR3 reads CATSVRGGGYEQFF. CDR3 nucleotides: TGTGCCACCAGTGTGCGCGGTGGAGGATATGAGCAGTTCTTC.

There are many counts of this clonotype. This chain links TRBV3-1 with TRBJ2-2; 11 bases align to TRBD2. CDR3 length equals 19 residues. Germline V gives CDR1 LGHDT, CDR2 YNNKEL (reference sequence). The V gene end was trimmed by 0 bases and the J gene end by 1 base; junction bases not matched to a gene: 7. CDR3 region: CASSQELGLAGGNTGELFF. The CDR3 bases are TGTGCCAGCAGCCAAGAATTGGGCCTAGCGGGAGGGAACACCGGGGAGCTGTTTTTT. Filled out from reference TRBV3-1 and TRBJ2-2, the complete variable domain reads DTAVSQTPKYLVTQMGNDKSIKCEQNLGHDTMYWYKQDSKKFLKIMFSYNNKELIINETVPNRFSPKSPDKAHLNLHINSLELGDSAVYFCASSQELGLAGGNTGELFFGEGSRLTVL.

This clonotype was detected ten times or more. The rearrangement uses TRBV6-1 and TRBJ2-7; D gene unclear. There are 14 residues in the CDR3. CDR1 and CDR2 (germline): MNHNS, SASEGT. Trimming removed 10 bases from V and 3 bases from J, with 19 bases in between. CDR3 loop: CATDPTGELYEQYF. The CDR3 DNA reads TGTGCCACCGACCCGACTGGTGAGCTCTACGAGCAGTACTTC.

This clonotype was found many times. The chain recombines TRBV7-7 with TRBJ2-5; the D is unclear. This CDR3 has 14 amino acids. Per the germline V gene, CDR1 is SSHAT and CDR2 is FNYEAQ (reference sequence). Written as DNA, the CDR3 is TGTGCACTATATAGGCTAGTGGAGTATGAGACCCAGTACTTC. It codes for CALYRLVEYETQYF.

The sample holds many counts of this clonotype. The genes are TRBV7-8 and TRBJ1-6; TRBD1 might be the D (5 bases). Germline lookup yields CDR1 SGHVS and CDR2 FQNEAQ. Trimming took 3 bases from V and 0 from J, leaving 9 bases between them. The CDR3 is 16 residues long. In nucleotides, the CDR3 is TGTGCCAGCAGCTTCCGGGGCGGCTCCTATAATTCACCCCTCCACTTT. This codes for CASSFRGGSYNSPLHF.

At least ten counts were recorded for this clonotype. The chain joins TRBV27 to TRBJ2-2, with 8 bases matching TRBD2. The V gene's germline CDR1 is MNHEY and CDR2 SMNVEV (reference sequence). The junction had 6 bases not matched to a gene; V was cut back by 5 bases and J by 1 base. The CDR3 loop spans 16 amino acids. CDR3 in amino acids: CASSPTGTRNTGELFF. The CDR3 DNA sequence: TGTGCCAGCAGTCCAACCGGGACTAGGAACACCGGGGAGCTGTTTTTT.

In this sample, this clonotype turned up many times. CDR3: CASSFGRAYGYTF. The CDR3 nucleotides read TGTGCCAGCAGTTTTGGCAGGGCCTATGGCTACACCTTC. The chain has TRBV12-3 or TRBV12-4 and TRBJ1-2, with D perhaps TRBD1 (5 bases). The ends were cut back, 3 bases at V and 4 bases at J, with 9 bases in the middle. CDR3 size: 13 residues.

For this clonotype: This may be a read error: a much more frequent sequence differs by one nucleotide. The chain combines TRBV7-2 with TRBJ2-7; D is ambiguous. Germline V CDR1 and CDR2: SGHTA, FQGNSA. The CDR3 covers 14 residues. This chain's CDR3 is CASSSYWYSYKQYF. The DNA of the CDR3 is TGTGCCAGCAGCTCGTACTGGTACTCCTACAAGCAGTACTTC.

The gene calls are TRBV6-5 and TRBJ2-5; 12 bases match TRBD2. Trimming at V came to 0 bases and at J to 7 bases, leaving 9 bases not matched to a gene. Germline CDR1 is MNHEY and CDR2 is SVGAGI. The CDR3 extends over 17 amino acids. The CDR3 region is CASSYSWTSGNSATQYF. CDR3 DNA: TGTGCCAGCAGTTACTCATGGACTAGCGGGAATTCGGCGACCCAGTACTTC.